Reported below is one T cell receptor beta chain. This clone was observed many times. Its specific antigen is unknown. Base qualities were left out, and no much larger clone turns up one base away. The High Capacity cDNA Reverse Transcription Kit was used to reverse transcribe all of the isolated RNA, meaning that expressed TCRB transcripts were what got sequenced. Naive, central memory and regulatory T cell samples underwent deep immunoSEQ sequencing, averaging about 3.57 million total reads per sample. After sorted cells were lysed in RLT buffer, RNA was extracted with DNase-treated RNeasy Micro or Mini kits, with the choice depending on cell number. Each cell subset was processed on its own to prevent cross-contamination, while patient and healthy donor samples were processed together. The immunoSEQ multiplex PCR was used to amplify TCRB sequences from cDNA, yielding 87-bp fragments that span the CDR3 region. Sequencing of the amplicons was done on the Illumina HiSeq platform. The study's own analysis went as follows. Synthetic template baselines were used to correct PCR bias computationally, reads within Hamming distance 2 were collapsed, and singletons that could not be merged were discarded. Reads were aligned to IMGT to assign V, D and J genes, CDR3 length, and insertions or deletions at six rearrangement sites. Within each subset, clonotype counts were normalized to the number of sorted cells before true diversity and Gini coefficients were calculated with the tcR R package. The overlap coefficient, calculated on TCRB nucleotide sequences, was used to measure repertoire sharing. This immuneACCESS table, as held by TCRdb, lists in-frame sequences with V and J called but not all clones. Of the missing ones, under half trace to an unresolved V gene in checked studies; the others have no known cause. V and J calls and clone size are those listed in that table; D and trimming were worked out from the DNA. The sample table contains about 140,000 clones; only one count was recorded for 6.9% of them. Together, the top ten hold roughly 1.4% of the sample.

From V the trimming removes 2 bases and from J it removes 6 bases, while the gene matches leave 1 base of the junction unaccounted for. For CDR1 and CDR2, the germline V gene (reference sequence) lists GTSNPN and SVGIG. Inclusive of the bounding cysteine and phenylalanine, the CDR3 is 13 residues long. Here the CDR3 DNA is all that survives: 39 bases in frame from base 1. A single peripheral blood draw of about 116 mL on average was collected from each donor into heparinised tubes. Using a panel that included CD45RO, CCR7, CD25, CD127, CD95 and CD27, naive, central memory, regulatory and stem cell-like memory CD4+ T cells were sorted on a BD FACSAria II. Every sorted population had a purity above 95%. PBMCs were isolated immediately by Lymphoprep density gradient centrifugation and stained directly without culture. To minimize batch effects, samples were stained and sorted in pairs, one healthy donor with one patient per experiment.

These data come from a study of beta chain features in type 1 diabetes listed by TCRdb under 2018. With regard to the full study: Mean age, gender distribution, total cell number and subset yield did not differ between patients and healthy donors. The study compared the TCRB repertoires of sorted circulating CD4+ T cell subsets in recently diagnosed type 1 diabetes patients with those in matched healthy donors. Regulatory and stem cell-like memory subsets were obtained from only 8 patients and roughly eight healthy donors, while naive and central memory subsets were obtained from all 30 or so donors. A total of about 110,000,000 sorted cells were examined across all samples, and a strong correlation was observed between cell number per subset and RNA yield. On the study overall, not on this receptor specifically: Naive, central memory and regulatory TCRB repertoires appeared to be more alike among patients than among healthy donors. Because the HLA sub-analyses included only small numbers of individuals, any influence of HLA type on TCRB rearrangement was left unresolved. Type 1 diabetes patients showed a moderate but significant shortening of TCRB CDR3 length in all four CD4+ subsets. At VDJ recombination sites, patients with type 1 diabetes made fewer insertions and deleted more nucleotides, a pattern implying thymic rearrangement abnormalities. Shorter templates might be favored by PCR, yet because patient and control samples were amplified and corrected together, any such skew would affect both groups equally. Because cDNA rather than genomic DNA was sequenced, highly expressing activated cells could have been over-represented, although no difference in activation and CD3 levels was found between groups.

This receptor chain uses TRBV30 and TRBJ2-2, with 9 bases aligning to TRBD1. Material: central memory CD4+ T cells from blood. The TCR sequence derives from a woman in her 30s in good health. DNA sequence: TGTGCCTGGAGTTACAGGGGGCCCGGGGAGCTGTTTTTT. It translates as CAWSYRGPGELFF.